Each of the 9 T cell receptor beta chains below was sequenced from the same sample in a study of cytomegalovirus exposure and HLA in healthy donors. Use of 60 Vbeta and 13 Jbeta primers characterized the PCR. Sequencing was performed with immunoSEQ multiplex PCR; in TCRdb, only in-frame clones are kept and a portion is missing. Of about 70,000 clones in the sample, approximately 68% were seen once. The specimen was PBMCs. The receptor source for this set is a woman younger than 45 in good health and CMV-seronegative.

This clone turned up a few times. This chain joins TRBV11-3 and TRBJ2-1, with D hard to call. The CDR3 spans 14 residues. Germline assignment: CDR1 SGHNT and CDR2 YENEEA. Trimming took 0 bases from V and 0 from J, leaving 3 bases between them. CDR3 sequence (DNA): TGTGCCAGCAGCTTAGACAGCTCCTACAATGAGCAGTTCTTC. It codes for CASSLDSSYNEQFF.

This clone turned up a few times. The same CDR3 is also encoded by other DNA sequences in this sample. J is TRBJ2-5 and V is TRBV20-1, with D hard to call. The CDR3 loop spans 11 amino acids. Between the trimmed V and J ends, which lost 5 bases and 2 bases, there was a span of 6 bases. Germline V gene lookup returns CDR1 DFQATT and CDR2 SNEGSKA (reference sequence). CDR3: CSAQHQETQYF. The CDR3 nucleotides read TGCAGTGCTCAACATCAAGAGACCCAGTACTTC.

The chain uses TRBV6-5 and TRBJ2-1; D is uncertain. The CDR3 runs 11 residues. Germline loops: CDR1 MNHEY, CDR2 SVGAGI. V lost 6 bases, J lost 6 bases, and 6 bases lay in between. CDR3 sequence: CASRLLNEQFF. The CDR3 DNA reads TGTGCCAGCAGACTCCTCAATGAGCAGTTCTTC.

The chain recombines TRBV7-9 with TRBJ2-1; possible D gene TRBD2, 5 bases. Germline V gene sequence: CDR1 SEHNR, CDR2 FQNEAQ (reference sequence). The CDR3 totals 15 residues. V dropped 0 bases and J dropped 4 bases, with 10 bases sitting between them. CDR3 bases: TGTGCCAGCAGCTTAGCGTCGAGGACTTACAATGAGCAGTTCTTC. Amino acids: CASSLASRTYNEQFF. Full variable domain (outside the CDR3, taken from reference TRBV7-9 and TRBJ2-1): DTGVSQNPRHKITKRGQNVTFRCDPISEHNRLYWYRQTLGQGPEFLTYFQNEAQLEKSRLLSDRFSAERPKGSFSTLEIQRTEQGDSAMYLCASSLASRTYNEQFFGPGTRLTVL.

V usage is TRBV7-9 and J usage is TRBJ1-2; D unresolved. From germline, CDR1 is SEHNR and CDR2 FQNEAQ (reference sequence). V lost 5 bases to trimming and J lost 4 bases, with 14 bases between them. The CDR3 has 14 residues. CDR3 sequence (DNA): TGTGCCAGCAGCCAGGCTGGGTTCGGCTATGGCTACACCTTC. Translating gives CASSQAGFGYGYTF.

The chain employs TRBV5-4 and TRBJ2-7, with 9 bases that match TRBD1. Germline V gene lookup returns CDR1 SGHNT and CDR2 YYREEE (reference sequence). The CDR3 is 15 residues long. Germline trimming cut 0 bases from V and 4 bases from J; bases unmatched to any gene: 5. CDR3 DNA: TGTGCCAGCAGCTTGGCGCCGGGACAGGGTTACGAGCAGTACTTC. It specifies CASSLAPGQGYEQYF.

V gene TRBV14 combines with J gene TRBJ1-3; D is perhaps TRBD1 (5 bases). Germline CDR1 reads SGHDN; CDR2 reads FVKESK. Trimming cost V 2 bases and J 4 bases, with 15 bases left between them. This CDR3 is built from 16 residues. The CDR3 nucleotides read TGTGCCAGCAGCCAATGGTTCCAGGGTTCCGGAAACACCATATATTTT. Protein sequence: CASSQWFQGSGNTIYF.

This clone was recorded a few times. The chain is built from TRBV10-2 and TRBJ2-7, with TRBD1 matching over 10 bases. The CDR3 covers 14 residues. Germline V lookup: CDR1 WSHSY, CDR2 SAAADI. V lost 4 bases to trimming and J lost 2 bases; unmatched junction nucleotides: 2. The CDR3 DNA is TGCGCCAGCAGTGTAGGGACAGGGGCCTACGAGCAGTACTTC. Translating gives CASSVGTGAYEQYF.

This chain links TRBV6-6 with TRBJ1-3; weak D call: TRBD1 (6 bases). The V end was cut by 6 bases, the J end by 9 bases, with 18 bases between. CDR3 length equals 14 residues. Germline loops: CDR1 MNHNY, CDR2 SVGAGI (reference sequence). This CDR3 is CASRSRDTQTTIYF. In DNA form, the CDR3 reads TGTGCCAGCAGATCCCGGGACACCCAGACCACCATATATTTT.